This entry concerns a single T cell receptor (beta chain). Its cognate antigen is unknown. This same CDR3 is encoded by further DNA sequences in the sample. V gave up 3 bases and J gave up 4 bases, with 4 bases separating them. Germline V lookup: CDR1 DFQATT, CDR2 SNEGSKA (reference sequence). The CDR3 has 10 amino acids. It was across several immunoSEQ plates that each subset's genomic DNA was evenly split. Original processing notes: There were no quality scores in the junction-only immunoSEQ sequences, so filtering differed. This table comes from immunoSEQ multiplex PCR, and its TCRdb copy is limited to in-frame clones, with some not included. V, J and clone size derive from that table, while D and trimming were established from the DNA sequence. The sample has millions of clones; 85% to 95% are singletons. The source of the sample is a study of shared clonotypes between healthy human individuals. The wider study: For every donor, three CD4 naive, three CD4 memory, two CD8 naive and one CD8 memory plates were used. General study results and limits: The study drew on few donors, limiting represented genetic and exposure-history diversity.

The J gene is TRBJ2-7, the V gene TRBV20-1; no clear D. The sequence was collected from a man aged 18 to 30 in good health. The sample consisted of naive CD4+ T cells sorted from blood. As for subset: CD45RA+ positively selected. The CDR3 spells CSASGYEQYF. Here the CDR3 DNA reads TGCAGTGCTAGTGGGTACGAGCAGTACTTC.